This entry lists 17 T cell receptor beta chains sequenced from one sample in a study of T cells in Graves' hyperthyroidism and ophthalmopathy. The CDR3 regions of TCR beta were amplified from RNA transcripts. A set of HTBI primers served as the primers for a first-round RT-PCR of the TCR CDR3. TCRdb redid the calling of the multiplex PCR reads with MiXCR, one entry per CDR3 protein. This table holds fewer than 250,000 distinct CDR3 sequences, roughly 22% found once. The sequenced sample consisted of blood. Every receptor here comes from a woman between 40 and 50 years old with Graves' ophthalmopathy.

In this sample, this clonotype turned up many times. CDR3 sequence reads: CATSREETRQNLMYGYTF. In nucleotides, the CDR3 is TGTGCCACCAGCAGAGAGGAGACTAGACAGAATTTAATGTATGGCTACACCTTC. The rearrangement links TRBV15 to TRBJ1-2, with D perhaps TRBD1 (5 bases). V dropped 0 bases and J dropped 5 bases, with 22 bases sitting between them. Germline loops: CDR1 LNHNV, CDR2 YYDKDF (reference sequence). This CDR3 contains 18 residues.

This clonotype showed up many times. The chain couples TRBV3-1 to TRBJ2-5; D might be TRBD1 or TRBD2, each matching 6 bases. The V gene's germline CDR1 is LGHDT and CDR2 YNNKEL (reference sequence). V lost 4 bases and J lost 3, with 15 bases in between. The CDR3 length is 15 residues. CDR3 nucleotide sequence: TGTGCCAGCAGCCCCTGGGGGGCTAGAGAAGAGACCCAGTACTTC. Protein product: CASSPWGAREETQYF.

This clonotype was seen ten or more times. The rearrangement links TRBV11-2 to TRBJ1-6; D is undetermined. Germline-derived CDR1 and CDR2 are SGHAT and FQNNGV. Trimming removed 2 bases from V and 9 bases from J, with 17 bases in between. CDR3 length equals 16 residues. The chain's CDR3 is CASSLTAGNTASPLHF. The DNA of the CDR3 is TGTGCCAGCAGCTTAACAGCCGGGAACACTGCTTCACCCCTCCACTTT.

J is TRBJ2-7 and V is TRBV29-1; 7 bases are a match to TRBD1. The CDR3 is 13 amino acids. CDR1 and CDR2 (germline): SQVTM, ANQGSEA. V shed 6 bases and J 0 bases; nucleotides not matched to a gene: 5. The CDR3 loop reads CSVGQVSSYEQYF. Written as DNA, the CDR3 is TGCAGCGTCGGACAGGTCAGCTCCTACGAGCAGTACTTC.

The chain joins TRBV5-8 to TRBJ2-7; TRBD1 agrees at 9 bases. CDR1 and CDR2 from the germline V gene are SGHTS and YDEGEE. V trimming: 4 bases; J trimming: 3 bases; junction bases outside the gene matches: 5. CDR3 length: 14 amino acids. The CDR3 protein is CASSTDRGLYEQYF. The CDR3 nucleotides read TGTGCCAGCAGCACGGACAGGGGTCTCTACGAGCAGTACTTC.

This clonotype was counted many times. This chain links TRBV20-1 with TRBJ2-5, with 8 bases aligning to TRBD2. The CDR3 sequence is 13 residues long. CDR1 is DFQATT and CDR2 is SNEGSKA in the germline V gene (reference sequence). V shed 6 bases and J 3 bases; nucleotides not matched to a gene: 6. The CDR3 DNA reads TGCAGTGCCGCTACTAGCGGAGAAGAGACCCAGTACTTC. Translated, it gives CSAATSGEETQYF.

Details on this clonotype: A read error may be the cause here, since a much bigger clone is one base away. J is TRBJ1-5 and V is TRBV20-1; D uncertain. The CDR3 spans 14 residues. Germline CDR1 is DFQATT and CDR2 is SNEGSKA (reference sequence). CDR3 sequence (DNA): TGCAGTGCTTCCCTGGACTTTAGCAATCAGCCCAAGCATTTT. Protein sequence: CSASLDFSNQPKHF.

The chain links TRBV29-1 to TRBJ2-7; D tentatively reads TRBD1 or TRBD2 (5 bases each). Per germline, CDR1 SQVTM and CDR2 ANQGSEA. The CDR3 runs 12 residues. V was pared by 7 bases and J by 3 bases, with 13 bases between. CDR3 protein: CSGGDGDYEQYF. The CDR3 bases are TGCAGCGGTGGGGACGGGGACTACGAGCAGTACTTC.

This clonotype was seen repeatedly, ten times or more. The genes are TRBV9 and TRBJ2-7; TRBD1 matches at 8 bases. This CDR3 contains 13 residues. Germline CDR1 reads SGDLS; CDR2 reads YYNGEE. Trimming cost V 3 bases and J 9 bases; bases outside gene matches: 8. The CDR3 sequence is CASSETGETAQYF. CDR3 coding DNA: TGTGCCAGCAGCGAGACAGGGGAGACGGCGCAGTACTTC.

At least ten counts were recorded for this clonotype. The chain employs TRBV9 and TRBJ1-2; D is uncertain. This CDR3 has 15 residues. V was trimmed by 0 bases and J by 5 bases, leaving 14 bases between them. Germline CDR1 is SGDLS and CDR2 is YYNGEE. The CDR3: CASSVGGESGYGYTF. The CDR3, as DNA: TGTGCCAGCAGCGTAGGCGGGGAGAGTGGATATGGCTACACCTTC.

This clonotype appeared many times. The V and J genes are TRBV7-9 and TRBJ1-1, with D unresolved. The CDR3 sequence is 12 residues long. Per germline, CDR1 SEHNR and CDR2 FQNEAQ (reference sequence). The germline V and J ends were trimmed by 1 base and 5 bases, with 5 bases remaining between them. The CDR3 loop reads CASSLDGTEAFF. The CDR3 DNA reads as TGTGCCAGCAGCTTAGACGGTACTGAAGCTTTCTTT.

The chain combines TRBV6-2 or TRBV6-3 with TRBJ2-7; TRBD2 might be the D (6 bases). The CDR3 is 15 residues long. Between the trimmed V and J ends, which lost 7 bases and 5 bases, there was a span of 21 bases. The germline gives CDR1 MNHEY, CDR2 SVGEGT. CDR3 sequence reads: CASNHPPAPGDEQYF. In nucleotides, the CDR3 is TGTGCCAGCAACCACCCCCCCGCACCGGGGGACGAGCAGTACTTC.

This clonotype was recorded at least ten times. V and J are TRBV20-1 and TRBJ2-5, with a tentative D call TRBD2 (5 bases). This CDR3 spans 13 amino acids. Trimming took 6 bases from V and 4 from J, leaving 15 bases between them. The V gene's germline CDR1 is DFQATT and CDR2 SNEGSKA (reference sequence). The DNA for the CDR3 is TGCAGTGCGAGCCCGCAAGGGAGAGAGACCCAGTACTTC. Amino acid sequence: CSASPQGRETQYF.

This clonotype showed up many times. This rearrangement joins TRBV12-3 or TRBV12-4 to TRBJ1-5, with D unresolved. Trimming shortened V by 3 bases and J by 2 bases, and 5 bases separated the two germline ends. The CDR3 is 13 residues long. CDR3 in amino acids: CASSLDGNQPQHF. For the CDR3, the DNA is TGTGCCAGCAGTTTGGACGGCAATCAGCCCCAGCATTTT.

This clonotype appeared a single time. This sequence joins TRBV6-1 and TRBJ2-7, with 7 bases fitting TRBD2. CDR3 length equals 14 residues. V lost 4 bases, J lost 4 bases, and 7 bases stayed unmatched. Per the germline V gene, CDR1 is MNHNS and CDR2 is SASEGT. The CDR3 sequence: CASSVGLVHYEQYF. Here the CDR3 DNA reads TGTGCCAGCAGTGTCGGACTAGTGCATTACGAGCAGTACTTC.

This chain connects TRBV20-1 to TRBJ2-7; weak D call: TRBD1 (7 bases). This CDR3 region has 17 residues. Between the trimmed V and J ends, which lost 5 bases and 5 bases, there was a span of 28 bases. CDR1 and CDR2 from the germline V gene are DFQATT and SNEGSKA (reference sequence). This CDR3 reads CSAGGAFQGVSGHEQYF. CDR3 coding DNA: TGCAGTGCTGGGGGAGCCTTTCAGGGGGTTAGCGGACACGAGCAGTACTTC.

This clonotype was found many times. V gene TRBV29-1 combines with J gene TRBJ2-7; 8 bases fit TRBD2. V was pared by 3 bases and J by 2 bases, with 15 bases of the junction left unmatched. The CDR3 sequence is 17 residues long. Germline CDR1 and CDR2: SQVTM and ANQGSEA. The chain's CDR3 is CSVEVAGGKRVAYEQYF. CDR3 DNA sequence: TGCAGCGTTGAGGTCGCGGGGGGTAAACGGGTCGCCTACGAGCAGTACTTC.